This T cell receptor (beta chain) stems from a study of T cell repertoires in urothelial bladder cancer (dated by TCRdb to about 2019). Background on the whole study: Of the approximately 12 resected lesions, three were clinical stage cT0, three were cTa, three were cT1 and three were cT2 or greater. About twelve patients with bladder lesions who were undergoing transurethral resection were prospectively identified. About a dozen resected bladder lesions were studied, comprising urothelial carcinoma (UC+) and benign (UC-) specimens. TCR repertoire clonality in bladder tumors was compared with TCR repertoire clonality in benign bladder inflammation.

The TCR beta chain CDR3 region was sequenced with the immunoSEQ assay. The authors processed their data as follows. T-cell fraction, clonal dominance and maximum TCR clone frequency were calculated for each specimen. TCRdb re-hosts the immuneACCESS table, in-frame sequences only. Its copies lack some clones; in the studies checked, an unresolved V gene accounts for under half of them, and the cause for the rest is not known. V, J and clone size reflect that table, while D and trimming were determined from the DNA. This sample is represented by about 13,000 clones; around two thirds of them were singletons. The ten largest clones capture less than 9% of the sample. Bladder lesion specimens were obtained at transurethral resection and were stored at -80C. From bladder specimens obtained at transurethral resection, DNA was extracted. This clone was counted a few times. Its antigen remains undetermined. No quality values exist for individual bases; no much larger clone is one base distant.

The paper as a whole reports these results and caveats: In carcinoma specimens, up to about 15% of infiltrating lymphocytes were accounted for by a single T-cell clone, compared with roughly 2% in benign specimens. Urothelial carcinoma specimens had fewer T cells than benign specimens, with medians of about 5,800 and 28,000. The median percentage of tumor infiltrating lymphocytes was around 2% in carcinoma specimens and about 12% in benign specimens.

This receptor was taken from a human donor with urothelial carcinoma. The sequencing input was tumor-infiltrating cells from bladder cancer.

The CDR3 protein: CASSATGTGANSPLHF. The DNA reads as follows: TGTGCCAGCAGTGCAACAGGGACAGGGGCCAATTCACCCCTCCACTTT. The V and J segments used are TRBV2 and TRBJ1-6; TRBD1 agrees with 10 junctional bases. Counted from cysteine to phenylalanine, this CDR3 has 16 amino acids. The read is trimmed to its CDR3 DNA, 48 bases read in frame from base 1. CDR1 and CDR2 are read off the germline V gene as SNHLY and FYNNEI. V is pruned by 4 bases and J by 7 bases, leaving 7 bases of the junction without a gene match.